The clone carrying this T cell receptor beta chain was seen a handful of times. This entry belongs to a study of OX40 agonist ivuxolimab in advanced cancers. The method was immunoSEQ multiplex PCR; TCRdb's version includes in-frame clones alone and lacks a portion of them. The table includes about 20,000 clones, 85% to 90% detected once. Germline assignment: CDR1 SGHAT and CDR2 FQNNGV. The CDR3 runs 17 residues. V shed 4 bases and J shed 4 bases, with 21 bases lying between them. This rearrangement joins TRBV11-2 to TRBJ2-3, with D possibly TRBD2 on 6 matching bases. This specimen was CD4+ or CD8+ T cells sorted from blood, taken in a trial of the OX40 agonist ivuxolimab. The clonotype originates from an adult with an advanced solid tumor such as melanoma, head and neck, liver or kidney cancer. This chain's CDR3 is CASSSRGVGEVADTQYF. CDR3 coding DNA: TGTGCCAGCAGCTCAAGGGGCGTAGGGGAGGTTGCAGATACGCAGTATTTT.